The following is a T cell receptor beta chain sequence with its context. The antigen is not known. This entry comes from a study of T cell clonotyping in hematopoietic cell transplantation. Across the whole study: Recipient samples before transplant were obtained post-cytoreduction.

Using immunoSEQ multiplex PCR, the repertoire was profiled, and TCRdb retains in-frame clones only, with some absent. Of about 16,000 clones in the sample, 93% were seen once. V lost 6 bases, J lost 2 bases, and 3 bases stayed unmatched. Germline V lookup: CDR1 MNHNS, CDR2 SASEGT. This CDR3 is built from 14 residues. Study conclusions and caveats: No sorting was done, leaving CD4 and CD8 contributions mixed.

The time point: recipient sample about 28 days before transplant, after cytoreduction. This TCR derives from a man younger than 35 with biphenotypic leukemia. Some clones in this sample may be carry-over from other donors' samples. This specimen consisted of peripheral blood mononuclear cells, obtained before stem cell transplant. The genes are TRBV6-1 and TRBJ2-3; 9 bases line up with TRBD2. Here the CDR3 DNA reads TGTGCCAGCAGGCTAGCGGGGAACACAGATACGCAGTATTTT. This translates into CASRLAGNTDTQYF.